This TCR beta chain was retrieved from a study of shared clonotypes between healthy human individuals. Study findings and constraints: In a few donors, around 5% of naive CD4 clonotypes appeared in common.

A few counts support this clone. Its specificity is unknown. Germline values: CDR1 MNHNS, CDR2 SASEGT. The CDR3 sequence is 14 residues long. The junction had 8 bases not matched to a gene; V was cut back by 5 bases and J by 7 bases. TCRdb's copy holds only in-frame clones and misses some; the assay was immunoSEQ multiplex PCR. The sample contains fewer than 2.5 million clones, approximately 94% of which appear only once. This TCR was recovered from a young man in good health. Some clones in this sample may be carry-over from other donors' samples. The rearrangement uses TRBV6-1 and TRBJ1-5; 7 bases align to TRBD1. The sequencing input was naive CD4+ T cells from PBMCs. Subset described: CD45RA+ positively selected. CDR3 sequence (DNA): TGTGCCAGCAGTAGCGACAGGGAATCGCAGCCCCAGCATTTT. This gives the protein CASSSDRESQPQHF.